This T cell receptor (beta chain) was identified in a study of tumor and adjacent non-tumor tissue in lung cancer. Study-level results: Patients with more diverse tumor TCRs had worse survival. Compared with tumor, normal lung showed significantly lower TCR diversity.

The germline V gene has CDR1 DFQATT and CDR2 SNEGSKA (reference sequence). The CDR3 is 14 residues long. V was cut by 4 bases and J by 2 bases, with 14 bases left in between. To note about this clonotype: The antigen remains undetermined.

No cell sorting was done before RNA was extracted from the tissue. Donors were chemotherapy-naive, newly diagnosed lung cancer surgical patients in China, August–November 2014. TCRbeta libraries were built with three rounds of nested PCR, modified from ARM-PCR. TCRdb used MiXCR to reprocess the multiplex PCR reads, holding one entry per CDR3 protein. The repertoire holds over 110,000 distinct CDR3 sequences, with around 66% as singletons. V and J are TRBV20-1 and TRBJ2-5; D remains unclear. The specimen sequenced was lung tumor tissue. The receptor was derived from a man in his sixties with small cell lung cancer. In DNA form, the CDR3 reads TGCAGTGCTACCGCGCTAGTGGTACAAGAGACCCAGTACTTC. Protein product: CSATALVVQETQYF.